The T cell receptor (beta chain) described here comes from a study of T cell responses to AZD1222 COVID-19 vaccine (dated by TCRdb to the early 2020s). General notes on the study: Because spike-specific TCR depth and breadth did not differ between the two schedules, AZD1222 recipients who got a second dose at roughly 4 weeks were pooled with those who got a second dose at roughly 12 weeks. A total of approximately 240 trial participants underwent TCR sequencing, of whom around 200 received two doses of AZD1222 and some 25 received two doses of the MenACWY control vaccine. Trial participants were enrolled by age into subgroups of 18-55, 56-69 and 70-plus years, and around 150, 29 and 61 TCR-sequenced participants, respectively, were included in these subgroups.

The CDR3 regions of human TCRbeta chains were subjected to immunosequencing. Turning to the authors' computational methods: TCRs in the repertoires were compared against a reference library of SARS-CoV-2-specific TCRs that had been generated with the MIRA antigen-specificity platform. Breadth meant the fraction of unique TCRs that were SARS-CoV-2-associated, whereas depth meant the fraction of total T cells that were SARS-CoV-2-associated. Each spike-specific TCR was assigned to its reactive spike region and to a CD4 or CD8 class using the MIRA data. Log10-transformed breadth and depth values were compared by one-way ANOVA with Sidak's multiple comparisons tests. Held by TCRdb, this immuneACCESS table contains in-frame sequences only and omits some clones. Under half of the omission traces to an unresolved V gene where checked; the cause of the rest is unknown. V, J and clone size were drawn from that table, and D and trimming were deduced from the DNA. The sample has 120,000 or so clones on record, approximately 90% of them singletons. The ten most abundant clones make up around 5% of the sample.

The full study reports these points: Most participants were white British and females outnumbered males, and the authors suggested that clonal diversity may have been underestimated. Reportedly, almost half of the unique spike-specific TCRs recognized epitopes lying outside the regions that are mutated in the B.1.351 and B.1.1.7 variants. Because no day 14 peak-response samples were available, the repertoires could be characterized only after the peak T cell response. Spike-specific TCR breadth and depth rose significantly after two AZD1222 doses compared with day 0 and with MenACWY recipients. Vaccine-associated CD4 TCRs spanned the whole spike protein, with dominant responses in regions 160-218 and 743-854. In the small 56-69-year group, the increase in depth fell short of significance, most likely because of low power. Only a handful of AZD1222 recipients were SARS-CoV-2 seropositive at baseline, limiting conclusions about previously exposed vaccinees.

To note about this clone: Its antigen is unknown. Within one base of it there is no much larger clone, and no base qualities were kept.

Sample time point, as interpreted from the label and publication: baseline before first vaccination. Vaccinee samples came from UK trials COV001 and COV002, including a single-blind randomized controlled phase 2/3 trial of AZD1222 (ChAdOx1 nCoV-19) in healthy adults. Trial participant PBMC samples were collected at day 0 and day 28 after the second dose for TCRbeta chain sequencing. The germline V gene encodes CDR1 MDHEN and CDR2 SYDVKM. V trim: 6 bases; J trim: 8 bases; unmatched bases: 5. The CDR3 holds 13 amino acids from the cysteine to the phenylalanine. The entry retains the CDR3 DNA only, 39 bases that are in frame from base 1.

The origin of this receptor is an adult in good health. This chain joins TRBV28 to TRBJ1-2, with TRBD1 identical over 11 junction bases. Material: peripheral blood, obtained on day 0 of AZD1222 vaccination. The base sequence is TGTGCCAGCAGAAGGACAGGGGGCGCCGGCTACACCTTC. This sequence encodes CASRRTGGAGYTF.